A selection of T cell receptor beta chains follows, all from one sample in a study of blood T cell repertoires in COVID-19. Clones were sequenced by immunoSEQ multiplex PCR, and TCRdb holds only the in-frame ones, with some missing. The sample contains 150,000 to 200,000 clones, roughly 80% of which appear only once. The specimen sequenced was PBMCs or T cells enriched from blood (not recorded which). These receptors were collected from a woman aged 55-70 years with acute COVID-19. Both conserved end residues are part of each CDR3. Each record gives: CDR3 DNA, CDR3 protein, D gene, clone size, J gene, V gene. A D gene is named only where the DNA matches it firmly. Size values are once, few and many counts, or a class for expanded clones, and some rows have none.

cdr3_nt: TGTGCCAGCAGAGCAGGGGGCCTCTCTGGAAACACCATATATTTT
cdr3_aa: CASRAGGLSGNTIYF
d_call: TRBD1
clone_size: -
j_call: TRBJ1-3
v_call: TRBV5-6

cdr3_nt: TGTGCCAGTAGTATCCGCTGGGCCAACTCTGGAAACACCATATATTTT
cdr3_aa: CASSIRWANSGNTIYF
d_call: -
clone_size: -
j_call: TRBJ1-3
v_call: TRBV19

cdr3_nt: TGTGCCAGCAGCGAAAAGAGAGGGACAGATACGCAGTATTTT
cdr3_aa: CASSEKRGTDTQYF
d_call: -
clone_size: many
j_call: TRBJ2-3
v_call: TRBV14

cdr3_nt: TGTGCCAGCAGCCTCCGGGGGAACACTGAAGCTTTCTTT
cdr3_aa: CASSLRGNTEAFF
d_call: -
clone_size: few
j_call: TRBJ1-1
v_call: TRBV7-9

cdr3_nt: TGTGCCAGCAGTTCCACTAGAGATACGCAGTATTTT
cdr3_aa: CASSSTRDTQYF
d_call: -
clone_size: -
j_call: TRBJ2-3
v_call: TRBV11-2

cdr3_nt: TGTGCCTGCGACAGGACTAATGAAAAACTGTTTTTT
cdr3_aa: CACDRTNEKLFF
d_call: -
clone_size: -
j_call: TRBJ1-4
v_call: TRBV30

cdr3_nt: TGTGCCAGCAGCTTAGCCCTAAATGAAAAACTGTTTTTT
cdr3_aa: CASSLALNEKLFF
d_call: -
clone_size: -
j_call: TRBJ1-4
v_call: TRBV11-2

cdr3_nt: TGTGCCTGGAGTTCCGACACCAATCAGCCCCAGCATTTT
cdr3_aa: CAWSSDTNQPQHF
d_call: -
clone_size: -
j_call: TRBJ1-5
v_call: TRBV30

cdr3_nt: TGTGCCAGCTCACCAGGGGACAACAATCAGCCCCAGCATTTT
cdr3_aa: CASSPGDNNQPQHF
d_call: -
clone_size: -
j_call: TRBJ1-5
v_call: TRBV18

cdr3_nt: TGTGCCAGCAAAGGACATAGCAATCAGCCCCAGCATTTT
cdr3_aa: CASKGHSNQPQHF
d_call: -
clone_size: -
j_call: TRBJ1-5
v_call: TRBV6-5

cdr3_nt: TGTGCCAGCAGCCCCTTGCGGAGCTCCTACGAGCAGTACTTC
cdr3_aa: CASSPLRSSYEQYF
d_call: -
clone_size: -
j_call: TRBJ2-7
v_call: TRBV9

cdr3_nt: TGTGCCAGCCGCCCCTCAGGGGGTGAGCAGTTCTTC
cdr3_aa: CASRPSGGEQFF
d_call: TRBD1
clone_size: -
j_call: TRBJ2-1
v_call: TRBV6-2/TRBV6-3

cdr3_nt: TGTGCCAGCAGCTTAGCTAGGGGATTCGCGAACACCATATATTTT
cdr3_aa: CASSLARGFANTIYF
d_call: -
clone_size: few
j_call: TRBJ1-3
v_call: TRBV7-8

cdr3_nt: TGTGCCAGCAGCCAGGGAACAGGGAGAAGTTCACCCCTCCACTTT
cdr3_aa: CASSQGTGRSSPLHF
d_call: -
clone_size: once
j_call: TRBJ1-6
v_call: TRBV3-1/TRBV3-2

cdr3_nt: TGTGCCAGCAGTCCTAATCAGGGGGCTCCCTACAATGAGCAGTTCTTC
cdr3_aa: CASSPNQGAPYNEQFF
d_call: TRBD1
clone_size: -
j_call: TRBJ2-1
v_call: TRBV27

cdr3_nt: TGCGCCAGCAGTAGACAGGACCTCTACGAGCAGTACTTC
cdr3_aa: CASSRQDLYEQYF
d_call: -
clone_size: -
j_call: TRBJ2-7
v_call: TRBV10-2

cdr3_nt: TGTGCCAGCACAGAGGGGGGGCAGGGCTACACCTTC
cdr3_aa: CASTEGGQGYTF
d_call: -
clone_size: few
j_call: TRBJ1-2
v_call: TRBV19

cdr3_nt: TGTGCCAGCAGCCAAGAAAGTAGACGAGGGGGATGGGAGACCCAGTACTTC
cdr3_aa: CASSQESRRGGWETQYF
d_call: -
clone_size: -
j_call: TRBJ2-5
v_call: TRBV14

cdr3_nt: TGCAGCGTGGGGACACTTGCCTCTGGGGCCAACGTCCTGACTTTC
cdr3_aa: CSVGTLASGANVLTF
d_call: -
clone_size: once
j_call: TRBJ2-6
v_call: TRBV29-1

cdr3_nt: TGCGCCAGCAGCTGGAGAGGGAGTACCGGGGAGCTGTTTTTT
cdr3_aa: CASSWRGSTGELFF
d_call: -
clone_size: once
j_call: TRBJ2-2
v_call: TRBV5-1

cdr3_nt: TGTGCCAGTAGTTTGGGAACTAGCGGGGGGTTTTACAATGAGCAGTTCTTC
cdr3_aa: CASSLGTSGGFYNEQFF
d_call: TRBD2
clone_size: -
j_call: TRBJ2-1
v_call: TRBV19

cdr3_nt: TGTGCCAGCAGTCCTACGCGGGCCGCGGGTGGCTACACCTTC
cdr3_aa: CASSPTRAAGGYTF
d_call: -
clone_size: -
j_call: TRBJ1-2
v_call: TRBV6-6

cdr3_nt: TGTGCCTCCGAACGGGGGGCGAAAATGAACACTGAAGCTTTCTTT
cdr3_aa: CASERGAKMNTEAFF
d_call: -
clone_size: few
j_call: TRBJ1-1
v_call: TRBV30

cdr3_nt: TGTGCCAGCAGACCGGGACAGGGGGCGCAGTATGGCTACACCTTC
cdr3_aa: CASRPGQGAQYGYTF
d_call: TRBD1
clone_size: -
j_call: TRBJ1-2
v_call: TRBV9

cdr3_nt: TGTGCCAGCAGTTACTCGGCGGGGGTCTCCTACGAGCAGTACTTC
cdr3_aa: CASSYSAGVSYEQYF
d_call: TRBD2
clone_size: many
j_call: TRBJ2-7
v_call: TRBV6-5

cdr3_nt: TGTGCCAGCAGCTCGCGTGGACAGGGCAATAATGAAAAACTGTTTTTT
cdr3_aa: CASSSRGQGNNEKLFF
d_call: TRBD1
clone_size: -
j_call: TRBJ1-4
v_call: TRBV7-2